The next 14 T cell receptor beta chains were all read from a single sample in a study of blood T cell repertoires in COVID-19. TCRdb's table, derived via immunoSEQ multiplex PCR, lists solely in-frame clones and lacks some. Here the sample spans around 140,000 clones, approximately 80% being singletons. The sequenced material came from peripheral blood. These receptors originate from a woman aged 55-70 years with acute or convalescent COVID-19.

V and J are TRBV28 and TRBJ2-3; D is ambiguous. Germline-derived CDR1 and CDR2 are MDHEN and SYDVKM. The length of the CDR3 is 16 residues. Trimming removed 5 bases at V and 2 bases at J, with 17 bases between. In DNA, the CDR3 is TGTGCCAGCAGTCCGTTAGTCAGGTGGTCCACAGATACGCAGTATTTT. The encoded protein is CASSPLVRWSTDTQYF.

The chain uses TRBV6-4 and TRBJ2-1; 13 bases line up with TRBD2. V was pared by 4 bases and J by 4 bases, with 10 bases of the junction left unmatched. In germline, CDR1 is MRHNA, CDR2 SNTAGT. This CDR3 is built from 18 residues. The CDR3 DNA follows: TGTGCCAGCAGTGCCCGAGGACTAGCGGGAGCTCCTTACAATGAGCAGTTCTTC. It translates to CASSARGLAGAPYNEQFF.

The chain combines TRBV27 with TRBJ2-1; 14 bases map to TRBD2. Trimming cost V 1 base and J 8 bases; bases outside gene matches: 1. The CDR3 covers 15 residues. Germline lookup yields CDR1 MNHEY and CDR2 SMNVEV (reference sequence). CDR3 region: CASSLLGLAGDEQFF. In nucleotides, the CDR3 is TGTGCCAGCAGTTTATTGGGACTAGCGGGAGATGAGCAGTTCTTC.

V usage is TRBV12-3 or TRBV12-4 and J usage is TRBJ1-1; 7 bases are shared with TRBD1. The CDR3 is 13 residues long. The trim removed 5 bases at V and 9 bases at J, leaving 9 bases unmatched. Here the CDR3 DNA reads TGTGCCAGCAGTGTCCTCGGACAGGCTCAAGCTTTCTTT. Translation gives CASSVLGQAQAFF.

The V gene is TRBV2, the J gene TRBJ1-4; D gene uncertain. The CDR3 loop spans 13 amino acids. The V gene lost 5 bases and the J gene lost 8 bases, with 12 bases spanning the gap. The germline V gene encodes CDR1 SNHLY and CDR2 FYNNEI. CDR3 protein: CASSLVREEKLFF. DNA for the CDR3: TGTGCCAGCAGTCTCGTACGGGAGGAAAAACTGTTTTTT. The full variable domain, with the rest looked up from reference TRBV2 and TRBJ1-4, is EPEVTQTPSHQVTQMGQEVILRCVPISNHLYFYWYRQILGQKVEFLVSFYNNEISEKSEIFDDQFSVERPDGSNFTLKIRSTKLEDSAMYFCASSLVREEKLFFGSGTQLSVL.

As to this clone: This may be a read error, as it is one base from a much larger clone. The rearrangement joins TRBV11-2 to TRBJ2-4; 7 bases fit TRBD2. CDR3 length equals 13 residues. In germline, CDR1 is SGHAT, CDR2 FQNNGV. Trimming took 8 bases from V and 11 from J; bases not matched to a gene: 12. CDR3 coding DNA: TGTGCCAGCCGCCGCTGGGGGGGGGAGTTTCAGTACTTC. Its translation is CASRRWGGEFQYF.

The chain recombines TRBV2 with TRBJ1-2; D is uncertain. This CDR3 region has 13 residues. The germline gives CDR1 SNHLY, CDR2 FYNNEI. With 7 bases removed from V and 7 bases from J, the gap between germline ends came to 16 bases. This CDR3 is CASTQDGVGGYTF. The CDR3 region has the DNA TGTGCCAGCACCCAGGACGGGGTGGGTGGCTACACCTTC.

The CDR3 sequence is CAWSATGPLETQYF. For the CDR3, the DNA is TGTGCCTGGAGTGCGACTGGCCCCTTAGAGACCCAGTACTTC. The chain joins TRBV30 to TRBJ2-5; D unclear. V was clipped by 1 base and J by 4 bases, with 13 bases between them. The CDR3 is 14 amino acids. The germline V gene has CDR1 GTSNPN and CDR2 SVGIG (reference sequence).

This clone has more than one count but fewer than ten. The chain has TRBV19 and TRBJ2-7, with TRBD1 matching over 7 bases. This CDR3 has 13 residues. Germline CDR1 is LNHDA and CDR2 is SQIVND (reference sequence). Trimming took 5 bases from V and 6 from J; bases not matched to a gene: 7. As DNA, the CDR3 is TGTGCCAGTAGTCCCTACAGGGGAGTCGAGCAGTACTTC. Protein: CASSPYRGVEQYF.

The J gene is TRBJ2-7, the V gene TRBV5-1; D is possibly TRBD2 (5 bases). The CDR3 totals 14 residues. V gave up 2 bases and J gave up 2 bases, with 11 bases separating them. Germline V lookup: CDR1 SGHRS, CDR2 YFSETQ. DNA for the CDR3: TGCGCCAGCAGCTTAACTAGTAGGGCCTACGAGCAGTACTTC. Its translation is CASSLTSRAYEQYF.

The V gene is TRBV5-1, the J gene TRBJ1-1; TRBD1 is a possible D gene (5 bases). With 0 bases removed from V and 4 bases from J, the gap between germline ends came to 10 bases. There are 14 residues in the CDR3. Germline V gene data show CDR1 as SGHRS and CDR2 as YFSETQ. The CDR3 DNA follows: TGCGCCAGCAGCTTGGCGGCAGGGCGCACTGAAGCTTTCTTT. Amino acid sequence: CASSLAAGRTEAFF.

The chain carries TRBV5-1 and TRBJ1-1, with 7 nucleotides matching TRBD1. Losses at the gene ends were 4 bases for V and 4 bases for J; bases not matched to a gene: 7. The CDR3 loop spans 14 amino acids. Germline V lookup: CDR1 SGHRS, CDR2 YFSETQ. The CDR3 loop is CASSANRGGTEAFF. The CDR3 nucleotides are TGCGCCAGCAGCGCGAACAGGGGAGGCACTGAAGCTTTCTTT.

The rearrangement links TRBV10-3 to TRBJ1-4, with unresolved D. The germline V gene encodes CDR1 ENHRY and CDR2 SYGVKD. This CDR3 has 15 amino acids. V lost 2 bases to trimming and J lost 5 bases, with 12 bases between them. The CDR3 loop reads CAISERRPGNEKLFF. CDR3 bases: TGTGCCATCAGTGAGAGGCGGCCGGGAAATGAAAAACTGTTTTTT.

J is TRBJ2-5 and V is TRBV29-1; D might be TRBD1 (6 bases). Trimming cost V 7 bases and J 1 base, with 13 bases left between them. This CDR3 region has 13 residues. Germline V gives CDR1 SQVTM, CDR2 ANQGSEA. For the CDR3, the DNA is TGCAGCGCAAAGACAGGTCGCCAAGAGACCCAGTACTTC. Amino acids: CSAKTGRQETQYF.